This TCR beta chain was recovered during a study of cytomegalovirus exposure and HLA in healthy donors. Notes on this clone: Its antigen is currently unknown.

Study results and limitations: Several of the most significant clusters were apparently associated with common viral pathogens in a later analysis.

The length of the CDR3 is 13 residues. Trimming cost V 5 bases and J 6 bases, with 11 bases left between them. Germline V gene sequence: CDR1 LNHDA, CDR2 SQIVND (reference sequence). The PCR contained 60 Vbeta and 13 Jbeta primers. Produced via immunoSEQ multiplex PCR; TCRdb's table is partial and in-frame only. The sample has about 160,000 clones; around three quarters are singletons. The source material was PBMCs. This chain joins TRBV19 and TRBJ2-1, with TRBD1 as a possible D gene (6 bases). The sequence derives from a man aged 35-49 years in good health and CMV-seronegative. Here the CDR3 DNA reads TGTGCCAGTAGTTCTACACAGGGCAATGAGCAGTTCTTC. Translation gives CASSSTQGNEQFF.